This TCR beta chain was retrieved from a study of blood T cell repertoires in COVID-19. Study-level background: COVID-19 samples collected from the United States, Italy and Spain covered acute and convalescent phases.

Categorization into cohorts depended on clinical history that participants reported. Recovery meant two consecutive negative NP/OP PCR tests, professional clearance, or resolved symptoms. The CDR3 consists of 16 residues. The germline V gene has CDR1 LGHDT and CDR2 YNNKEL (reference sequence). V lost 4 bases and J lost 5; bases outside the gene matches: 6. As processed by the authors: Amplified reference gene primers provided the basis for estimating nucleated cell counts. Clones were read by immunoSEQ multiplex PCR, and TCRdb kept only the in-frame ones, dropping some. The V and J calls and clone size come from that table; D and trimming were worked out from the DNA. The sample lists around 300,000 clones, 75% to 90% occurring once.

The sequence was collected from a man younger than 40 who had recovered from COVID-19. This chain links TRBV3-1 (or the pseudogene TRBV3-2) with TRBJ1-6, with 9 nucleotides matching TRBD1. The sample consisted of PBMCs or T cells enriched from blood (not recorded which). The DNA for the CDR3 is TGTGCCAGCAGCCCCCTCGGGACAGGGAATAATTCACCCCTCCACTTT. This encodes CASSPLGTGNNSPLHF.